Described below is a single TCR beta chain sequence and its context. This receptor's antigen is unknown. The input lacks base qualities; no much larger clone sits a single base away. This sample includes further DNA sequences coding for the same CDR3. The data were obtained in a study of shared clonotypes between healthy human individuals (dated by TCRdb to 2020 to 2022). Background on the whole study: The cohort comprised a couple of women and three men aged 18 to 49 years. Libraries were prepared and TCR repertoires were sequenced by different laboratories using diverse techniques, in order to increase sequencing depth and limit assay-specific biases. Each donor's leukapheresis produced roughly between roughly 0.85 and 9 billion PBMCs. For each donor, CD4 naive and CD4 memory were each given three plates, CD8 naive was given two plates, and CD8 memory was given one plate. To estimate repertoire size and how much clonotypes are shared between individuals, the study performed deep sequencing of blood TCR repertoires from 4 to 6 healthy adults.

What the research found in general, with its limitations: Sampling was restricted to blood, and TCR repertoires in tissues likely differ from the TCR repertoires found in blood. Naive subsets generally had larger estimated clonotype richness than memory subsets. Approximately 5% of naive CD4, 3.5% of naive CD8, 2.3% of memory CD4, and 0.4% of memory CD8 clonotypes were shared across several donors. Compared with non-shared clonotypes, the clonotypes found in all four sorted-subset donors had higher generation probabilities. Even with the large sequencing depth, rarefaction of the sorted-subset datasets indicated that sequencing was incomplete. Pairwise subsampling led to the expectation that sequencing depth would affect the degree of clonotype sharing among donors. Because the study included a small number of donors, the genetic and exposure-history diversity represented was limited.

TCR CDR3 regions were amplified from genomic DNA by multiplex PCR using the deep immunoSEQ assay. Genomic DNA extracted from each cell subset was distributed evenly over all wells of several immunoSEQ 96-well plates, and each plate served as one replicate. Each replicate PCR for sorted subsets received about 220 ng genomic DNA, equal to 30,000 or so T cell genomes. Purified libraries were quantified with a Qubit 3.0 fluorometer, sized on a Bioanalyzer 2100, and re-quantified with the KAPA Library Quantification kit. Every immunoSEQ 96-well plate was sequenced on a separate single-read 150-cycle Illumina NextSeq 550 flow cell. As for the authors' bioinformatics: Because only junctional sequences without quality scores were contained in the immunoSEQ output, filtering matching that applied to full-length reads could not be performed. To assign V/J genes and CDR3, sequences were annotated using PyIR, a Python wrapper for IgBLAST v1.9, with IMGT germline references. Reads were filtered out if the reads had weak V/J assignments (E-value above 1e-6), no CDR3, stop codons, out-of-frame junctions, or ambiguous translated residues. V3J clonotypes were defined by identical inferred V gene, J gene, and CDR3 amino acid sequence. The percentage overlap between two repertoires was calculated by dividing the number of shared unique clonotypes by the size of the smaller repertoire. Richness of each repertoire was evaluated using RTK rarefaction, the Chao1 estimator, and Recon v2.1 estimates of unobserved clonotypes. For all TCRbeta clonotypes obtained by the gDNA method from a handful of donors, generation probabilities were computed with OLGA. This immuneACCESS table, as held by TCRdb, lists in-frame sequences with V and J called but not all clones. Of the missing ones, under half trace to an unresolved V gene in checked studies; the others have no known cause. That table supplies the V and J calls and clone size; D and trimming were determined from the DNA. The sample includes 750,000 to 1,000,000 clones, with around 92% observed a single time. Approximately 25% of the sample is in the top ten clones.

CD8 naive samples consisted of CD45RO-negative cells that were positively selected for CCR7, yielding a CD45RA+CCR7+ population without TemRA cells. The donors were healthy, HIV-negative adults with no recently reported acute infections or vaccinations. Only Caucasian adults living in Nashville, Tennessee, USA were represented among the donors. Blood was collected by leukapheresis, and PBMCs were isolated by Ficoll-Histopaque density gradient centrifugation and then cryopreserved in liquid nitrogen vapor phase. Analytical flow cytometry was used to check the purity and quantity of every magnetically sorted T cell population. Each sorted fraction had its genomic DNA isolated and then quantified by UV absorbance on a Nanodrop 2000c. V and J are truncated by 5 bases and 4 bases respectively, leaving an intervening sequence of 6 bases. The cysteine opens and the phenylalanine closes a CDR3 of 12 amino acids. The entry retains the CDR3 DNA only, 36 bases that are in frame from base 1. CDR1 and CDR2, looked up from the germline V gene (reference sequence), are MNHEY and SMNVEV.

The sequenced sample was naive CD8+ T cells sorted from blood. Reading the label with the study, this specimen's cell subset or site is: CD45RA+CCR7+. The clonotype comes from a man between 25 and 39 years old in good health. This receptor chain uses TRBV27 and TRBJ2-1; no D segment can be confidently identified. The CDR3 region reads CASSIGYNEQFF. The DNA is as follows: TGTGCCAGCAGTATTGGATACAATGAGCAGTTCTTC.